The text below deals with one T cell receptor beta chain. This sample is part of a study of glioma-infiltrating T cells. Trimming left V 5 bases short and J 7 bases short, with 21 bases between. From germline, CDR1 is MNHNY and CDR2 SVGAGI (reference sequence). The CDR3 totals 16 residues. TCR alpha and beta CDR3 regions were amplified from RNA using iRepertoire nested multiplex PCR. For one-step reverse transcription and amplification, roughly 95-400 ng of tissue mRNA or PBMC total RNA was used. In TCRdb, the multiplex PCR reads were re-called with MiXCR into one record per CDR3 protein. In the table there are 150,000 or so distinct CDR3 sequences, roughly two fifths of which are singletons.

The sequenced material came from glioma tissue, nonneoplastic brain tissue, or PBMCs (not recorded which). The gene calls are TRBV6-6 and TRBJ2-1, with D possibly being TRBD2 (5 bases). The receptor comes from a human donor with low-grade glioma or glioblastoma, undergoing nonglioma brain surgery, or in good health (not recorded which). The CDR3 sequence is CASSNRGPLQNNEQFF. The CDR3 bases are TGTGCCAGCAGTAATCGGGGTCCACTACAAAATAATGAGCAGTTCTTC.